The 16 T cell receptor beta chains below all came from one sample that was sequenced in a study of blood T cells in healthy people across ages. Together with a sample-barcoded 5' primer, a J-beta primer mix was included in a second PCR lasting roughly 6 to 12 cycles. In TCRdb, the 5' RACE reads were re-called with MiXCR into one record per CDR3 protein. The table includes over 1.5 million distinct CDR3 sequences, roughly 52% detected once. The specimen was blood. These receptor sequences come from a woman between 35 and 50 years old in good health.

V usage is TRBV7-2 and J usage is TRBJ1-5; D is perhaps TRBD1 (5 bases). The CDR3 length is 17 residues. V was clipped by 4 bases and J by 0 bases, with 16 bases between them. Germline V gene lookup returns CDR1 SGHTA and CDR2 FQGNSA. For the CDR3, the DNA is TGTGCCAGCAGCTACCGGACGGGGGACTATAGCAATCAGCCCCAGCATTTT. This sequence encodes CASSYRTGDYSNQPQHF.

A remark on this clonotype: One junction end does not reproduce the germline sequence, and a read error may be involved. The chain combines TRBV27 with TRBJ1-2; 11 positions agree with TRBD1. There are 14 residues in the CDR3. Per germline, CDR1 MNHEY and CDR2 SMNVEV (reference sequence). CDR3 coding DNA: TGTGCCAACAGTTCGGGACAGGGGGTCTTTGGCTACACCTTC. Encoded protein: CANSSGQGVFGYTF.

The V and J genes are TRBV5-1 and TRBJ2-5; 12 nucleotides align to TRBD2. The CDR3 loop spans 18 amino acids. The trim removed 2 bases at V and 0 bases at J, leaving 8 bases unmatched. The germline CDR1 and CDR2 sequences are SGHRS and YFSETQ. This chain's CDR3 is CASSFMASGGVYQETQYF. For the CDR3, the DNA is TGCGCCAGCAGCTTCATGGCTAGCGGGGGGGTGTACCAAGAGACCCAGTACTTC.

V is TRBV25-1 and J is TRBJ2-7; TRBD1 aligns across 9 bases. The CDR3 covers 15 residues. Looked up from germline, CDR1 is MGHDK and CDR2 is SYGVNS. V shed 5 bases, J shed 3 bases, and the junction held 8 bases outside the gene matches. CDR3 coding DNA: TGTGCCAGCAGTAATAGGACAGGGGCGTTCTACGAGCAGTACTTC. Protein: CASSNRTGAFYEQYF.

This clonotype turned up a few times. Given a much more abundant clone one base away, this may be a read error. This chain joins TRBV4-2 and TRBJ2-1; TRBD2 agrees at 12 bases. The DNA end is more similar to TRBJ2-7, so the J call may be wrong. CDR1 is LGHNA and CDR2 is YNFKEQ in the germline V gene. The CDR3 extends over 15 amino acids. The CDR3 coding sequence is TGTGCCAGCAGCCCAACTAGCGGGGGGTACAATGAGCAGTACTTC. Translating it yields CASSPTSGGYNEQYF.

The rearrangement joins TRBV12-3 or TRBV12-4 to TRBJ2-5; TRBD2 aligns across 7 bases. The better agreement between TRBJ2-7 and the DNA end casts doubt on the J call. This CDR3 has 14 amino acids. The CDR3 sequence: CASSFSREGYEQYF. As DNA, the CDR3 is TGTGCCAGCAGTTTTTCCAGGGAGGGCTACGAGCAGTACTTC.

V and J are TRBV9 and TRBJ1-4; 8 bases are a match to TRBD1. CDR3 size: 15 residues. Germline CDR1 is SGDLS and CDR2 is YYNGEE. V shed 0 bases, J shed 4 bases, and the junction held 2 bases outside the gene matches. In DNA form, the CDR3 reads TGTGCCAGCAGCGTAGGACAGGGGAGTAATGAAAAACTGTTTTTT. Amino acid sequence: CASSVGQGSNEKLFF.

The gene calls are TRBV7-9 and TRBJ2-6; tentatively, D is TRBD1 or TRBD2 (6 bases each). CDR1 is SEHNR, CDR2 FQNEAQ, per germline (reference sequence). There are 18 residues in the CDR3. V was cut by 1 base and J by 3 bases, with 16 bases left in between. The CDR3 loop is CASSLGARGLRGANVLTF. CDR3 nucleotide sequence: TGTGCCAGCAGCTTAGGGGCTCGGGGGCTACGTGGGGCCAACGTCCTGACTTTC.

V is TRBV6-5 and J is TRBJ2-4, with D possibly matching TRBD1 (6 bases). The germline CDR1 and CDR2 sequences are MNHEY and SVGAGI. With 2 bases removed from V and 3 bases from J, the gap between germline ends came to 14 bases. CDR3 size: 16 residues. In DNA, the CDR3 is TGTGCCAGCAGTTACGGTCCAGGGGTGGACAAAAACATTCAGTACTTC. This codes for CASSYGPGVDKNIQYF.

This clonotype came up a few times. The rearrangement links TRBV6-5 to TRBJ2-1; unclear D gene. The length of the CDR3 is 11 residues. The V end was cut by 6 bases, the J end by 8 bases, with 8 bases between. The V gene's germline CDR1 is MNHEY and CDR2 SVGAGI. In DNA form, the CDR3 reads TGTGCCAGCAGGATCGACGATGAGCAGTTCTTC. It encodes CASRIDDEQFF.

The chain joins TRBV5-5 to TRBJ2-3, with 8 bases identical to TRBD2. The CDR3 runs 14 residues. CDR1 is SGHKS, CDR2 YYEKEE, per germline (reference sequence). J lost 2 bases, V lost 3 bases, and 2 bases had no gene match. In DNA, the CDR3 is TGTGCCAGCAGCTGGACTAGCCCCACAGATACGCAGTATTTT. Its translation is CASSWTSPTDTQYF. Drawing the rest from reference TRBV5-5 and TRBJ2-3, the complete variable domain is DAGVTQSPTHLIKTRGQQVTLRCSPISGHKSVSWYQQVLGQGPQFIFQYYEKEERGRGNFPDRFSARQFPNYSSELNVNALLLGDSALYLCASSWTSPTDTQYFGPGTRLTVL.

This CDR3 is CASSQIRVEGTDTQYF. CDR3 DNA sequence: TGTGCCAGCAGTCAAATCAGGGTCGAGGGAACAGATACGCAGTATTTT. The chain links TRBV6-2 or TRBV6-3 to TRBJ2-3; D may match TRBD1 or TRBD2 (5 bases each). The ends were cut back, 5 bases at V and 3 bases at J, with 18 bases in the middle. The CDR3 contains 16 residues. Germline CDR1 reads MNHEY; CDR2 reads SVGEGT.

The V gene is TRBV28, the J gene TRBJ2-5; D is undetermined. The germline gives CDR1 MDHEN, CDR2 SYDVKM. The CDR3 extends over 17 amino acids. V shed 2 bases and J shed 11 bases, with 27 bases lying between them. CDR3 in amino acids: CASSLPPPQISYNEQYF. For the CDR3, the DNA is TGTGCCAGCAGTTTACCCCCCCCTCAAATCTCCTACAATGAGCAGTACTTC. Variable domain in full (rest from reference TRBV28 and TRBJ2-5): DVKVTQSSRYLVKRTGEKVFLECVQDMDHENMFWYRQDPGLGLRLIYFSYDVKMKEKGDIPEGYSVSREKKERFSLILESASTNQTSMYLCASSLPPPQISYNEQYFGPGTRLLVL.

The genes are TRBV12-3 or TRBV12-4 and TRBJ2-1; 7 nucleotides align to TRBD2. TRBJ2-7 explains the end of the DNA better; the J call may be wrong. The CDR3 is 16 amino acids. DNA of the CDR3: TGTGCCAGCAGTCCCCCCCGGGGGGAAGGCTACAATGAGCAGTACTTC. Its protein product is CASSPPRGEGYNEQYF.

The V gene is TRBV2, the J gene TRBJ1-5; D call uncertain. Germline values: CDR1 SNHLY, CDR2 FYNNEI. The V end was cut by 0 bases, the J end by 1 base, with 7 bases between. This CDR3 region has 15 residues. CDR3 sequence (DNA): TGTGCCAGCAGTGAAGCTTACGGGAGCAATCAGCCCCAGCATTTT. Translating gives CASSEAYGSNQPQHF.

This clonotype was detected a few times. The J gene is TRBJ2-7, the V gene TRBV11-2; 8 bases are shared with TRBD1. Trimming took 3 bases from V and 4 from J; bases not matched to a gene: 8. Germline CDR1 is SGHAT and CDR2 is FQNNGV. This CDR3 region has 15 residues. CDR3 sequence: CASSFDRGIRYEQYF. CDR3 in DNA: TGTGCCAGCAGCTTCGACAGGGGTATTAGATACGAGCAGTACTTC.